This T cell receptor beta chain was sequenced during a study of graft-versus-host responses after intestinal transplantation. General observations from the study: The recipient marrow held GvH clones, and some of them showed up first in ileum or blood. GvH clone levels peaked in circulation, and this peak was associated with early post-transplant HvG declines.

Points on this clone: Its antigen remains unidentified.

Repertoires were generated with immunoSEQ multiplex PCR, while TCRdb's copy carries only in-frame clones and drops some. There are 25,000 to 30,000 clones in the sample; roughly 80% occur only once, and 0.7% lies in the top ten. The source of this sequence is a human donor who received an intestinal transplant. The sample here was unstimulated CD4+ T cells sorted from spleen or lymph node cells, taken before intestinal transplant.

The CDR3: CASSPEVTSRTDTQYF. The CDR3 region has the DNA TGTGCCAGCAGCCCGGAGGTGACTAGCCGAACAGATACGCAGTATTTT. The rearrangement links TRBV9 to TRBJ2-3, with 7 bases aligning to TRBD2. Germline loops: CDR1 SGDLS, CDR2 YYNGEE. V shed 4 bases, J shed 3 bases, and the junction held 11 bases outside the gene matches. The CDR3 extends over 16 amino acids.